The entry below gives a single TCR beta chain sequence along with its context. This likely came from a read error, as a far larger clone is one base away. It is likely a read error, because the conserved phenylalanine at the end of the CDR3 is missing. This sample was taken from a study of shared clonotypes between healthy human individuals. V was clipped by 6 bases and J by 1 base, with 13 bases between them. Germline CDR1 and CDR2: MNHEY and SVGAGI. The CDR3 runs to 14 residues. Generated by immunoSEQ multiplex PCR, the TCRdb table keeps only in-frame clones and is missing some. The repertoire holds around 530,000 clones, around 78% seen once, with about 12% in the top ten.

The sequence was collected from a woman in her thirties or forties in good health. Some clones in this sample may be carry-over from other donors' samples. The chain links TRBV6-5 to TRBJ2-7; maybe TRBD2 (6 bases). Source material: PBMCs. The CDR3 protein is CASRVAELSYEQYL. DNA of the CDR3: TGTGCCAGCAGGGTAGCGGAGCTATCCTACGAGCAGTACCTC.